These 17 T cell receptor beta chains came from one sample sequenced in a study of CD8 T cells in ankylosing spondylitis. From the 5' RACE reads, TCRdb called clonotypes with MiXCR, one entry per CDR3 protein. The repertoire holds roughly 150,000 distinct CDR3 sequences, with roughly 10% as singletons. The sequencing input was blood, either unsorted or a sorted T cell fraction (not recorded which). The receptors here all came from a female donor with ankylosing spondylitis or in good health (not recorded which).

This sequence joins TRBV28 and TRBJ2-1, with 13 nucleotides matching TRBD2. The CDR3 has 15 amino acids. Germline-derived CDR1 and CDR2 are MDHEN and SYDVKM. Trimming removed 4 bases from V and 8 bases from J; junction bases left unmatched: 5. The CDR3 is CASSSRLAGGYEQFF. The CDR3 coding sequence is TGTGCCAGCAGTTCCAGACTAGCGGGAGGCTATGAGCAGTTCTTC. The whole variable domain, remainder taken from reference TRBV28 and TRBJ2-1, is DVKVTQSSRYLVKRTGEKVFLECVQDMDHENMFWYRQDPGLGLRLIYFSYDVKMKEKGDIPEGYSVSREKKERFSLILESASTNQTSMYLCASSSRLAGGYEQFFGPGTRLTVL.

This clonotype appeared a few times. The V gene is TRBV27, the J gene TRBJ2-7; possibly TRBD1 for D (5 bases). V was cut by 5 bases and J by 3 bases, with 17 bases left in between. The CDR3 spans 15 residues. Germline V gene sequence: CDR1 MNHEY, CDR2 SMNVEV (reference sequence). In nucleotides, the CDR3 is TGTGCCAGCAGTCGAGTCGGTGGGGCCTTCTACGAGCAGTACTTC. Amino acids: CASSRVGGAFYEQYF.

This clonotype was found a few times. The CDR3 sequence: CSAYTGTSYNEQFF. CDR3 in DNA: TGCAGTGCTTACACAGGTACCTCCTACAATGAGCAGTTCTTC. V and J are TRBV20-1 and TRBJ2-1; TRBD1 is a possible D gene (5 bases). CDR1 DFQATT and CDR2 SNEGSKA come from the germline V gene (reference sequence). The V end lost 5 bases, the J end lost 0 bases, and 11 bases lay between the germline ends. The CDR3 contains 14 residues.

V gene TRBV7-8 combines with J gene TRBJ2-7; D is unclear. This CDR3 is built from 17 residues. Trimming left V 1 base short and J 0 bases short, with 16 bases between. Per the germline V gene, CDR1 is SGHVS and CDR2 is FQNEAQ. CDR3: CASSLVEELPSSYEQYF. The CDR3 DNA sequence: TGTGCCAGCAGCTTAGTAGAGGAACTCCCCAGCTCCTACGAGCAGTACTTC. The full variable domain, rest sourced from reference TRBV7-8 and TRBJ2-7, is GAGVSQSPRYKVAKRGQDVALRCDPISGHVSLFWYQQALGQGPEFLTYFQNEAQLDKSGLPSDRFFAERPEGSVSTLKIQRTQQEDSAVYLCASSLVEELPSSYEQYFGPGTRLTVT.

This clonotype was counted a few times. The chain carries TRBV6-5 and TRBJ1-1; no clear D gene. The CDR3 contains 13 residues. Trimming took off 5 bases at V and 3 bases at J, with 10 bases between the two ends. The germline CDR1 and CDR2 sequences are MNHEY and SVGAGI. The CDR3 DNA follows: TGTGCCAGCAGTACCTCGAAGTACACTGAAGCTTTCTTT. It yields the protein CASSTSKYTEAFF.

This clonotype was recorded at least ten times. V gene TRBV11-3 combines with J gene TRBJ2-1, with 8 bases aligning to TRBD2. The CDR3 is 14 amino acids. Germline V CDR1 and CDR2: SGHNT, YENEEA. Trimming at V came to 5 bases and at J to 7 bases, leaving 7 bases not matched to a gene. The CDR3 region is CASSPSGSWNEQFF. The CDR3, as DNA: TGTGCCAGCAGCCCAAGCGGGAGCTGGAATGAGCAGTTCTTC.

Only a few counts were recorded for this clonotype. The V gene is TRBV7-9, the J gene TRBJ2-1, with 7 bases aligning to TRBD1. The ends lost 10 bases at V and 12 bases at J; junction bases unmatched: 15. The V gene's germline CDR1 is SEHNR and CDR2 FQNEAQ (reference sequence). The CDR3 length is 13 residues. The DNA of the CDR3 is TGTGCCACCGACAACTCCAACAGGGGATGGCAGTTCTTC. Protein: CATDNSNRGWQFF.

V is TRBV9 and J is TRBJ2-1; TRBD1 aligns across 7 bases. Germline CDR1 and CDR2: SGDLS and YYNGEE. V lost 4 bases and J lost 6; bases outside the gene matches: 10. The CDR3 is 15 amino acids. In DNA, the CDR3 is TGTGCCAGCAGCAGCCTGGGACAGACCTTCAATGAGCAGTTCTTC. It encodes CASSSLGQTFNEQFF.

This clonotype was counted only a few times. The rearrangement uses TRBV7-3 and TRBJ2-2; D remains ambiguous. Germline CDR1 reads SGHTA; CDR2 reads FQGTGA. CDR3 length: 16 residues. V lost 5 bases, J lost 0 bases, and 13 bases lay in between. The CDR3 DNA is TGTGCCAGCAGCCGAAGTACGGGCCCGAACACCGGGGAGCTGTTTTTT. Its translation is CASSRSTGPNTGELFF.

This clonotype appeared a few times. V and J are TRBV28 and TRBJ1-1; D not resolved. Germline V gene data show CDR1 as MDHEN and CDR2 as SYDVKM. Between the trimmed V and J ends, which lost 6 bases and 3 bases, there was a span of 8 bases. The CDR3 is 12 amino acids. The CDR3 sequence is CASRRGYTEAFF. The CDR3 DNA is TGTGCCAGCAGGAGAGGCTACACTGAAGCTTTCTTT.

The rearrangement uses TRBV6-1 and TRBJ1-2; 7 nucleotides align to TRBD1. This CDR3 region has 16 residues. Germline V gene sequence: CDR1 MNHNS, CDR2 SASEGT. The V segment lost 5 bases and the J segment 8 bases; nucleotides outside the gene matches: 17. The CDR3, as DNA: TGTGCCAGCAGTCCCGGCCCAGGGGGGTCCGGGGGAGGCTACACCTTC. It yields the protein CASSPGPGGSGGGYTF.

This clonotype was observed a handful of times. The rearrangement links TRBV15 to TRBJ2-1; 8 positions agree with TRBD1. The V gene end was trimmed by 7 bases and the J gene end by 9 bases; junction bases not matched to a gene: 11. The CDR3 has 14 residues. CDR1 is LNHNV, CDR2 YYDKDF, per germline (reference sequence). CDR3 bases: TGTGCCACCACCTGGGTACAGGGGGAGAGTGAGCAGTTCTTC. Translating gives CATTWVQGESEQFF. The full variable domain, completed using reference TRBV15 and TRBJ2-1, is DAMVIQNPRYQVTQFGKPVTLSCSQTLNHNVMYWYQQKSSQAPKLLFHYYDKDFNNEADTPDNFQSRRPNTSFCFLDIRSPGLGDTAMYLCATTWVQGESEQFFGPGTRLTVL.

In this sample, this clonotype turned up many times. The chain combines TRBV7-8 with TRBJ2-1; perhaps TRBD2 as D (5 bases). Germline V gene lookup returns CDR1 SGHVS and CDR2 FQNEAQ. CDR3 length equals 12 residues. Trimming pared 1 base from V and 8 bases from J, leaving 6 bases between. As DNA, the CDR3 is TGTGCCAGCAGCTTAGTTAGCGATGAGCAGTTCTTC. Translation gives CASSLVSDEQFF. Full variable domain (missing parts from reference TRBV7-8 and TRBJ2-1): GAGVSQSPRYKVAKRGQDVALRCDPISGHVSLFWYQQALGQGPEFLTYFQNEAQLDKSGLPSDRFFAERPEGSVSTLKIQRTQQEDSAVYLCASSLVSDEQFFGPGTRLTVL.

The chain combines TRBV7-9 with TRBJ1-1, with unresolved D. Germline CDR1 reads SEHNR; CDR2 reads FQNEAQ (reference sequence). Trimming shortened V by 5 bases and J by 1 base, and 11 bases separated the two germline ends. This CDR3 contains 14 residues. This chain's CDR3 is CASSLLGANTEAFF. The DNA of the CDR3 is TGTGCCAGCAGCCTGTTAGGAGCGAACACTGAAGCTTTCTTT.

This clonotype was seen more than once but under ten times. The chain joins TRBV10-2 to TRBJ2-2; 7 bases are a match to TRBD1. The CDR3 contains 14 residues. The germline V gene encodes CDR1 WSHSY and CDR2 SAAADI. Unmatched junction bases numbered 8, after V lost 6 bases and J lost 7 bases. The CDR3 bases are TGCGCCAGCAGAAACAGGGGTCGAGGCGGGGAGCTGTTTTTT. This sequence encodes CASRNRGRGGELFF.

This chain uses TRBV7-8 with TRBJ2-6, with D possibly TRBD2 on 5 matching bases. Germline assignment: CDR1 SGHVS and CDR2 FQNEAQ. V gave up 1 base and J gave up 12 bases, with 10 bases separating them. This CDR3 contains 13 residues. Here the CDR3 DNA reads TGTGCCAGCAGCTTAGGACCTGGGAGCGTCCTGACTTTC. Protein: CASSLGPGSVLTF.

This clonotype was seen many times. The chain recombines TRBV4-3 with TRBJ2-1; 8 bases map to TRBD2. The CDR3 consists of 17 residues. Germline CDR1 reads LGHNA; CDR2 reads YSLEER. The J segment lost 3 bases and the V segment lost 0 bases, leaving 7 bases of the junction unmatched. CDR3 in amino acids: CASSQDGEREYYNEQFF. The CDR3 nucleotides are TGCGCCAGCAGCCAAGATGGGGAGCGGGAGTACTACAATGAGCAGTTCTTC.